The sequence of this T cell receptor (beta chain) was determined in a study of glioma-infiltrating T cells after dendritic cell vaccination. Time point meaning: after dendritic cell vaccination, including at tumor progression/relapse. Fresh-frozen tumor tissue and more than two years of survival data were available for all. All glioblastoma patients lacked an isocitrate dehydrogenase mutation. General study results and limits: Survival was not directly related to TCR clonality in these patients.

Concerning this clone itself: Its antigen remains unidentified.

Input was 2 to 2.5 ug genomic DNA, or all available if less. Some clones are missing from TCRdb's copy, which holds only in-frame ones; the method was immunoSEQ multiplex PCR. This table has tens of thousands of clones, roughly 77% appearing once. CDR1 is SGHNT and CDR2 is YYREEE in the germline V gene (reference sequence). V was pared by 2 bases and J by 9 bases, with 13 bases between. The CDR3 extends over 13 amino acids. The chain uses TRBV5-4 and TRBJ2-3; maybe TRBD2 (5 bases). The sequence came from a human donor with glioblastoma. The sample was blood, taken after dendritic cell vaccination. CDR3 in amino acids: CASSLVSEATQYF. Here the CDR3 DNA reads TGTGCCAGCAGCTTAGTTAGCGAGGCGACGCAGTATTTT.